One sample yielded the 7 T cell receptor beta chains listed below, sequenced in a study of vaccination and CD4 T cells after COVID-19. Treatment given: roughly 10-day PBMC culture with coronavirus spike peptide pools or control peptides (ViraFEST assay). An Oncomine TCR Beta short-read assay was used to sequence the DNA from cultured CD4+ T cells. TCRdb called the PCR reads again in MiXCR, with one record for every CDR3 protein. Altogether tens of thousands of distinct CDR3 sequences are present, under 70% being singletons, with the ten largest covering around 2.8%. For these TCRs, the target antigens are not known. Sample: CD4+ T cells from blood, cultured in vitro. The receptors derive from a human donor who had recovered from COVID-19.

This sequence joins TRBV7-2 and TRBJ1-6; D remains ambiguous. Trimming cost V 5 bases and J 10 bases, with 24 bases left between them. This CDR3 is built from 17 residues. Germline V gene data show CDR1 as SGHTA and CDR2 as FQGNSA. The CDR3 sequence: CASSHRRDPSLRSPLHF. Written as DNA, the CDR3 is TGTGCCAGCAGCCACCGTAGGGATCCCAGTCTGCGCTCACCCCTCCACTTT.

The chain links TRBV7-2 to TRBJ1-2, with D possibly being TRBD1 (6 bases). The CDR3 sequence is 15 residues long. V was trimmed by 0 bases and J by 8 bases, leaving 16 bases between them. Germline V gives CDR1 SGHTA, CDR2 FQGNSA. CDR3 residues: CASSLAQRGIVGYTF. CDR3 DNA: TGTGCCAGCAGCTTAGCGCAGAGGGGGATAGTAGGCTACACCTTC. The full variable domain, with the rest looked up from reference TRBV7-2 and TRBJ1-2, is GAGVSQSPSNKVTEKGKDVELRCDPISGHTALYWYRQSLGQGLEFLIYFQGNSAPDKSGLPSDRFSAERTGGSVSTLTIQRTQQEDSAVYLCASSLAQRGIVGYTFGSGTRLTVV.

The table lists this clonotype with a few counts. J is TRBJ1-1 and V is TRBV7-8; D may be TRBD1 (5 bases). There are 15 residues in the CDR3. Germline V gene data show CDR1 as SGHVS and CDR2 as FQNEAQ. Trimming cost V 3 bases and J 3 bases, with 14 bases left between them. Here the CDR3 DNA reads TGTGCCAGCAGCTTCGGGATGTTGGGGGACACTGAAGCTTTCTTT. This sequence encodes CASSFGMLGDTEAFF. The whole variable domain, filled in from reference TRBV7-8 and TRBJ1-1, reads GAGVSQSPRYKVAKRGQDVALRCDPISGHVSLFWYQQALGQGPEFLTYFQNEAQLDKSGLPSDRFFAERPEGSVSTLKIQRTQQEDSAVYLCASSFGMLGDTEAFFGQGTRLTVV.

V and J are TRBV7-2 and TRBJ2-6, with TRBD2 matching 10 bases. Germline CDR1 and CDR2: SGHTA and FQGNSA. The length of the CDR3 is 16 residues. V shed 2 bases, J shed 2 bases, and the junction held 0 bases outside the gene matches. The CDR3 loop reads CASSLLAGAGANVLTF. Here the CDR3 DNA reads TGTGCCAGCAGCTTACTAGCGGGGGCTGGGGCCAACGTCCTGACTTTC.

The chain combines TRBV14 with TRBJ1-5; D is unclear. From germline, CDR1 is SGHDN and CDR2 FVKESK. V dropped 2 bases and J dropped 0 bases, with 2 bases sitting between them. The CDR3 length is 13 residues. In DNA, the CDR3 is TGTGCCAGCAGCCAATCTAGCAATCAGCCCCAGCATTTT. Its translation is CASSQSSNQPQHF. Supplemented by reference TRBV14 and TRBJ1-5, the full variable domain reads EAGVTQFPSHSVIEKGQTVTLRCDPISGHDNLYWYRRVMGKEIKFLLHFVKESKQDESGMPNNRFLAERTGGTYSTLKVQPAELEDSGVYFCASSQSSNQPQHFGDGTRLSIL.

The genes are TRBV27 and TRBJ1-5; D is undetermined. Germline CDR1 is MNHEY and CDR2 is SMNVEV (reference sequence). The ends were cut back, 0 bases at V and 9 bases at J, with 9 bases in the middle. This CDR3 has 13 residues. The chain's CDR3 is CASSLSVLMPQHF. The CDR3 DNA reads TGTGCCAGCAGTTTATCGGTTTTGATGCCCCAGCATTTT.

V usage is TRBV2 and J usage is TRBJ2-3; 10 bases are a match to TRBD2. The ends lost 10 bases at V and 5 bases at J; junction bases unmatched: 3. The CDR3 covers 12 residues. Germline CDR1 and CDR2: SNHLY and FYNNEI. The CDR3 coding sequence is TGTGCCAACAGACTAGCGGGAGATACGCAGTATTTT. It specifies CANRLAGDTQYF.